This is a list of T cell receptor beta chains from one sample in a study of blood T cell repertoires in COVID-19. TCRdb's table, derived via immunoSEQ multiplex PCR, lists solely in-frame clones and lacks some. The top ten clones hold just under 8.5% of a sample with around 190,000 clones, around 83% of them seen once. Sequenced: peripheral blood. These receptors were collected from a woman aged 55-69 years with acute or convalescent COVID-19. Each CDR3 is given with its conserved first and last residue. A D gene is named only where the DNA matches it firmly. A row's size may be missing; if present it is once, few, many or a size class.

clone size: .
J gene: TRBJ2-5
D gene: TRBD2
V gene: TRBV2
CDR3 DNA: TGTGCCAGCAGCTTAGCGGGAGTTCGAGAGACCCAGTACTTC
CDR3 protein: CASSLAGVRETQYF

clone size: .
J gene: TRBJ2-1
D gene: .
V gene: TRBV19
CDR3 DNA: TGTGCCACGAGACCTCCGGGAGCCAATGAGCAGTTCTTC
CDR3 protein: CATRPPGANEQFF

clone size: .
J gene: TRBJ2-1
D gene: .
V gene: TRBV4-2
CDR3 DNA: TGTGCCAGCAGCCAAGACCGGGTTCGTCTCAATGAGCAGTTCTTC
CDR3 protein: CASSQDRVRLNEQFF

clone size: .
J gene: TRBJ1-5
D gene: .
V gene: TRBV7-9
CDR3 DNA: TGTGCCAGCAGCTTAGGAGACATTAGCAATCAGCCCCAGCATTTT
CDR3 protein: CASSLGDISNQPQHF

clone size: .
J gene: TRBJ1-3
D gene: .
V gene: TRBV20-1
CDR3 DNA: TGCAGTGCTAGAGTTCGGAACACCATATATTTT
CDR3 protein: CSARVRNTIYF

clone size: .
J gene: TRBJ1-3
D gene: .
V gene: TRBV5-1
CDR3 DNA: TGCGCCAGCAGCTTGGACATAACCTCTGGAAACACCATATATTTT
CDR3 protein: CASSLDITSGNTIYF

clone size: .
J gene: TRBJ1-2
D gene: TRBD1
V gene: TRBV19
CDR3 DNA: TGTGCCACTTCACCCGGGACAGGGAACTATGGCTACACCTTC
CDR3 protein: CATSPGTGNYGYTF

clone size: once
J gene: TRBJ2-3
D gene: TRBD2
V gene: TRBV11-3
CDR3 DNA: TGTGCCAGCAGCCCCAAACTAGCGGGAGGGTACACAGATACGCAGTATTTT
CDR3 protein: CASSPKLAGGYTDTQYF

clone size: .
J gene: TRBJ2-1
D gene: TRBD2
V gene: TRBV18
CDR3 DNA: TGTGCCAGCTCGGGCACCCCGGGACTAGCGGGAGAAGGCAATGAGCAGTTCTTC
CDR3 protein: CASSGTPGLAGEGNEQFF

clone size: .
J gene: TRBJ1-1
D gene: .
V gene: TRBV29-1
CDR3 DNA: TGCAGCGTTTCACAGGGTAACGCTGAAGCTTTCTTT
CDR3 protein: CSVSQGNAEAFF